These 29 T cell receptor beta chains came from one sample sequenced in a study of T-cell memory formation after mild COVID-19. TCRdb itself ran the 5' RACE reads through MiXCR, one entry per CDR3 protein. The sample carries over 120,000 distinct CDR3 sequences, 15% to 20% recorded once. Sample: PBMCs or a T cell subset sorted from them (not recorded which). Receptors were obtained from an adult woman who had mild COVID-19 (a few samples of this study predate the infection). Cell type and time point are not known.

The table lists this clonotype with many counts. This chain joins TRBV5-6 and TRBJ2-7, with 8 bases that match TRBD2. CDR1 is SGHDT and CDR2 is YYEEEE in the germline V gene. The ends lost 4 bases at V and 3 bases at J; junction bases unmatched: 6. This CDR3 is built from 14 residues. Here the CDR3 reads CASSATGTSYEQYF. DNA of the CDR3: TGTGCCAGCAGCGCAACCGGGACTAGCTACGAGCAGTACTTC.

This clonotype was observed a few times. The chain uses TRBV24-1 and TRBJ1-2, with no clear D. The V gene lost 5 bases and the J gene lost 4 bases, with 7 bases spanning the gap. This CDR3 is built from 12 residues. CDR1 KGHDR and CDR2 SFDVKD come from the germline V gene. CDR3 DNA: TGTGCCACCAGTGCCGGGAGCTATGGCTACACCTTC. Translated: CATSAGSYGYTF.

There are a few counts of this clonotype. The genes are TRBV6-5 and TRBJ2-7, with D possibly TRBD2 on 6 matching bases. The CDR3 has 14 residues. V shed 7 bases and J shed 2 bases, with 15 bases lying between them. Germline assignment: CDR1 MNHEY and CDR2 SVGAGI. CDR3: CASTAGSPPYEQYF. DNA for the CDR3: TGTGCCAGCACCGCCGGGAGTCCCCCCTACGAGCAGTACTTC.

This clonotype occurred once. The chain links TRBV7-2 to TRBJ1-2, with TRBD1 as a possible D gene (5 bases). Trimming took 3 bases from V and 6 from J, leaving 20 bases between them. The CDR3 loop spans 16 amino acids. Germline loops: CDR1 SGHTA, CDR2 FQGNSA. The CDR3 nucleotides read TGTGCCAGCAGCTTGCTAGCCCCCGGGACCTCCCATGGCTACACCTTC. It specifies CASSLLAPGTSHGYTF.

V is TRBV5-1 and J is TRBJ2-3; D gene uncertain. This CDR3 spans 16 amino acids. With 0 bases removed from V and 1 base from J, the gap between germline ends came to 12 bases. CDR1 is SGHRS and CDR2 is YFSETQ in the germline V gene. The CDR3 region has the DNA TGCGCCAGCAGCTTGGGGATCCAATCCGGCACAGATACGCAGTATTTT. This gives the protein CASSLGIQSGTDTQYF.

The V gene is TRBV7-9, the J gene TRBJ2-1, with D possibly being TRBD2 (6 bases). This CDR3 contains 16 residues. The germline CDR1 and CDR2 sequences are SEHNR and FQNEAQ (reference sequence). Trimming cost V 0 bases and J 4 bases, with 13 bases left between them. CDR3 amino acids: CASSLAIGLQYNEQFF. The DNA of the CDR3 is TGTGCCAGCAGCTTAGCGATCGGACTACAATACAATGAGCAGTTCTTC. Supplemented by reference TRBV7-9 and TRBJ2-1, the full variable domain reads DTGVSQNPRHKITKRGQNVTFRCDPISEHNRLYWYRQTLGQGPEFLTYFQNEAQLEKSRLLSDRFSAERPKGSFSTLEIQRTEQGDSAMYLCASSLAIGLQYNEQFFGPGTRLTVL.

This clonotype was seen many times. Written as DNA, the CDR3 is TGTGCCAGCAGCTTAGCGCTCTTGGGGGAGCAGTACTTC. It encodes CASSLALLGEQYF. This chain connects TRBV7-2 to TRBJ2-7; no reliable D call. With 0 bases removed from V and 7 bases from J, the gap between germline ends came to 10 bases. The CDR3 covers 13 residues. Germline V gives CDR1 SGHTA, CDR2 FQGNSA.

This clonotype was observed a handful of times. This chain connects TRBV12-3 or TRBV12-4 to TRBJ2-5; perhaps TRBD2 as D (5 bases). The CDR3 has 15 residues. The V end was cut by 0 bases, the J end by 2 bases, with 10 bases between. The CDR3 loop reads CASSLASGKQETQYF. CDR3 coding DNA: TGTGCCAGCAGTTTAGCCTCCGGGAAACAAGAGACCCAGTACTTC.

This clonotype was observed a single time. DNA for the CDR3: TGTGCCAGCAGGTCTCTCCTAGCGGGGCAGTACTTC. Its protein product is CASRSLLAGQYF. The chain uses TRBV28 and TRBJ2-7; the match to TRBD2 covers 8 bases. The trim removed 6 bases at V and 9 bases at J, leaving 7 bases unmatched. In germline, CDR1 is MDHEN, CDR2 SYDVKM. This CDR3 has 12 amino acids.

This chain connects TRBV30 to TRBJ1-1; 8 nucleotides line up with TRBD1. The CDR3 consists of 14 residues. Germline loops: CDR1 GTSNPN, CDR2 SVGIG (reference sequence). Trimming removed 3 bases from V and 5 bases from J; junction bases left unmatched: 8. The CDR3 loop is CAWRLQGEGTEAFF. DNA of the CDR3: TGTGCCTGGAGATTACAGGGGGAGGGAACTGAAGCTTTCTTT.

The chain has TRBV7-4 and TRBJ1-5; D is perhaps TRBD1 (6 bases). This CDR3 is built from 14 residues. CDR1 is SGHVT and CDR2 is SQSDAQ in the germline V gene. The V end lost 5 bases, the J end lost 7 bases, and 15 bases lay between the germline ends. The CDR3 spells CASSARQEEQPQHF. In DNA, the CDR3 is TGTGCCAGCAGCGCACGACAGGAGGAGCAGCCCCAGCATTTT.

The chain is built from TRBV5-4 and TRBJ2-2; D remains ambiguous. Germline loops: CDR1 SGHNT, CDR2 YYREEE (reference sequence). The CDR3 is made up of 14 amino acids. Trimming cost V 5 bases and J 2 bases, with 10 bases left between them. CDR3 in amino acids: CASSLDTNTGELFF. CDR3 bases: TGTGCCAGCAGTCTAGACACCAACACCGGGGAGCTGTTTTTT. Using reference TRBV5-4 and TRBJ2-2 for the parts outside the CDR3, the full variable domain is ETGVTQSPTHLIKTRGQQVTLRCSSQSGHNTVSWYQQALGQGPQFIFQYYREEENGRGNFPPRFSGLQFPNYSSELNVNALELDDSALYLCASSLDTNTGELFFGEGSRLTVL.

The genes are TRBV5-1 and TRBJ2-3, with D perhaps TRBD2 (7 bases). CDR3 length equals 14 residues. The germline V gene has CDR1 SGHRS and CDR2 YFSETQ. V lost 3 bases, J lost 4 bases, and 12 bases lay in between. The chain's CDR3 is CASSSRGRADTQYF. The CDR3 DNA is TGCGCCAGCAGCTCGCGGGGGCGGGCAGATACGCAGTATTTT.

J is TRBJ1-2 and V is TRBV5-1; D not certain. Germline CDR1 reads SGHRS; CDR2 reads YFSETQ. The CDR3 is 14 residues long. V was clipped by 0 bases and J by 7 bases, with 13 bases between them. This chain's CDR3 is CASSLEIGRSGYTF. CDR3 DNA: TGCGCCAGCAGCTTGGAGATCGGGAGGTCTGGCTACACCTTC. Full variable domain (outside the CDR3, taken from reference TRBV5-1 and TRBJ1-2): KAGVTQTPRYLIKTRGQQVTLSCSPISGHRSVSWYQQTPGQGLQFLFEYFSETQRNKGNFPGRFSGRQFSNSRSEMNVSTLELGDSALYLCASSLEIGRSGYTFGSGTRLTVV.

The V gene is TRBV7-9, the J gene TRBJ2-1; D might be TRBD1 or TRBD2, each matching 5 bases. CDR1 and CDR2 from the germline V gene are SEHNR and FQNEAQ (reference sequence). This CDR3 contains 15 residues. The V and J ends lost 6 bases and 6 bases respectively, with 18 bases between them. The CDR3 loop reads CASSSRDQLFNEQFF. The CDR3 DNA reads TGTGCCAGCAGTTCCCGGGACCAACTCTTCAATGAGCAGTTCTTC.

The rearrangement links TRBV10-3 to TRBJ2-1; D possibly corresponds to TRBD2 (6 bases). Germline V gives CDR1 ENHRY, CDR2 SYGVKD. V was pared by 4 bases and J by 1 base, with 17 bases between. This CDR3 comprises 17 residues. The CDR3: CAISGGSGEGSYNEQFF. The CDR3, as DNA: TGTGCCATCAGTGGTGGTAGCGGAGAGGGGTCCTACAATGAGCAGTTCTTC.

The V call is TRBV6-5, the J call TRBJ1-2; 8 nucleotides match TRBD1. The CDR3 loop spans 17 amino acids. Germline V gene lookup returns CDR1 MNHEY and CDR2 SVGAGI. With V trimmed by 0 bases and J by 1 base, 7 bases remained unmatched. CDR3 in amino acids: CASSYSGLTGVNYGYTF. In nucleotides, the CDR3 is TGTGCCAGCAGTTACTCGGGACTGACAGGGGTTAACTATGGCTACACCTTC.

This clonotype qualifies as medium-sized. The chain carries TRBV2 and TRBJ2-5; D is unresolved. Trimming shortened V by 6 bases and J by 2 bases, and 7 bases separated the two germline ends. The V gene's germline CDR1 is SNHLY and CDR2 FYNNEI. The CDR3 covers 12 residues. This CDR3 reads CASRTWQETQYF. For the CDR3, the DNA is TGTGCCAGCAGGACCTGGCAAGAGACCCAGTACTTC.

V gene TRBV6-5 combines with J gene TRBJ1-2, with 7 bases that match TRBD1. V gave up 6 bases and J gave up 4 bases; unmatched junction bases: 14. CDR1 is MNHEY, CDR2 SVGAGI, per germline. The CDR3 is made up of 16 amino acids. CDR3 sequence (DNA): TGTGCCAGCAGCAAAATTCCGGGACAGACAATCTATGGCTACACCTTC. Protein product: CASSKIPGQTIYGYTF.

This clonotype was detected many times. The V and J genes are TRBV12-3 or TRBV12-4 and TRBJ2-3, with 8 bases lining up with TRBD2. The CDR3 contains 15 residues. V trimming: 2 bases; J trimming: 2 bases; junction bases outside the gene matches: 3. The CDR3 DNA is TGTGCCAGCAGTTTAAGCGGGGGCCCCACAGATACGCAGTATTTT. It is translated as CASSLSGGPTDTQYF.

The gene calls are TRBV18 and TRBJ1-1; tentatively, D is TRBD1 (5 bases). The germline gives CDR1 KGHSH, CDR2 LQKENI. Trimming stripped 0 bases from V and 4 bases from J, with 12 bases between. The CDR3 contains 15 residues. DNA for the CDR3: TGTGCCAGCTCACCACCGCAGGGCGAGGGCACTGAAGCTTTCTTT. Its protein is CASSPPQGEGTEAFF.

This clonotype was found many times. The CDR3 region is CASSVTPQGGNIQYF. The CDR3 DNA sequence: TGTGCCAGCAGCGTAACGCCCCAGGGGGGTAACATTCAGTACTTC. V gene TRBV9 combines with J gene TRBJ2-4, with a possible D match to TRBD1 (7 bases). The CDR3 has 15 residues. The germline V gene encodes CDR1 SGDLS and CDR2 YYNGEE. Deletions cut 1 base from V and 7 bases from J, with 15 bases between.

This clonotype was seen more than once but under ten times. The V call is TRBV2, the J call TRBJ2-3, with D tentatively TRBD2 (6 bases). The germline V and J ends were trimmed by 7 bases and 10 bases, with 18 bases remaining between them. CDR1 SNHLY and CDR2 FYNNEI come from the germline V gene. The CDR3 has 13 amino acids. The CDR3 loop reads CASIRTTGGPQYF. The CDR3 DNA sequence: TGTGCCAGCATCAGGACAACCGGGGGACCGCAGTATTTT.

This clonotype was found a few times. This chain joins TRBV2 and TRBJ2-2; D is unresolved. The CDR3 runs to 13 residues. From germline, CDR1 is SNHLY and CDR2 FYNNEI. Trimming took 7 bases from V and 6 from J, leaving 12 bases between them. DNA of the CDR3: TGTGCCAGCACCCGAGAAACTCCCGGGGAGCTGTTTTTT. Protein product: CASTRETPGELFF.

V gene TRBV30 combines with J gene TRBJ2-1, with 8 bases matching TRBD1. With V trimmed by 2 bases and J by 7 bases, 4 bases remained unmatched. This CDR3 region has 13 residues. Looked up from germline, CDR1 is GTSNPN and CDR2 is SVGIG (reference sequence). The CDR3 DNA is TGTGCCTGGAGTCAGGGGGCGGGAAATGAGCAGTTCTTC. It codes for CAWSQGAGNEQFF. The entire variable domain, with the rest obtained from reference TRBV30 and TRBJ2-1, is as follows: SQTIHQWPATLVQPVGSPLSLECTVEGTSNPNLYWYRQAAGRGLQLLFYSVGIGQISSEVPQNLSASRPQDRQFILSSKKLLLSDSGFYLCAWSQGAGNEQFFGPGTRLTVL.

The rearrangement joins TRBV6-6 to TRBJ2-1, with 9 bases that match TRBD2. Germline-derived CDR1 and CDR2 are MNHNY and SVGAGI (reference sequence). The ends lost 8 bases at V and 1 base at J; junction bases unmatched: 0. CDR3 length equals 13 residues. CDR3 sequence: CASLAGSYNEQFF. CDR3 coding DNA: TGTGCCAGCCTAGCGGGGTCCTACAATGAGCAGTTCTTC.

In its sample, this clonotype was seen a few times. The rearrangement uses TRBV20-1 and TRBJ2-7; D gene ambiguous. Germline V gene data show CDR1 as DFQATT and CDR2 as SNEGSKA (reference sequence). The CDR3 contains 10 residues. Deletions cut 5 bases from V and 4 bases from J, with 6 bases between. DNA of the CDR3: TGCAGTGCTGGATCTTACGAGCAGTACTTC. Protein: CSAGSYEQYF.

This clonotype was seen ten or more times. V gene TRBV6-2 or TRBV6-3 combines with J gene TRBJ2-7, with 9 bases aligning to TRBD1. CDR3 length: 11 amino acids. From germline, CDR1 is MNHEY and CDR2 SVGEGT. V shed 9 bases, J shed 7 bases, and the junction held 4 bases outside the gene matches. For the CDR3, the DNA is TGTGCCAGTGGGACAGGGTTTGAGCAGTACTTC. It is translated as CASGTGFEQYF.

There are a few counts of this clonotype. The V gene is TRBV4-3, the J gene TRBJ2-4; D is uncertain. CDR1 is LGHNA and CDR2 is YSLEER in the germline V gene. The CDR3 extends over 13 amino acids. V was shortened by 0 bases and J by 4 bases, with 4 bases between the two germline ends. In DNA, the CDR3 is TGCGCCAGCAGCCAAGACAGAAAAAACATTCAGTACTTC. It translates to CASSQDRKNIQYF.